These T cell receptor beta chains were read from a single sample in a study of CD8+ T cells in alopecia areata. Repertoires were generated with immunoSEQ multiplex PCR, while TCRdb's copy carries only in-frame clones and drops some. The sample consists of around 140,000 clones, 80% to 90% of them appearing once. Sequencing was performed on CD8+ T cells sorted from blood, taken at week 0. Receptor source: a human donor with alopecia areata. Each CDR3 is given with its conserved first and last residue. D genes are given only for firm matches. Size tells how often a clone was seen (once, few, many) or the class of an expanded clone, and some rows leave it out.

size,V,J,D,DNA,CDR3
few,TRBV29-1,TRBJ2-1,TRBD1,TGCAGCGGAAACCGGGACAGGGAAAGCGATGAGCAGTTCTTC,CSGNRDRESDEQFF
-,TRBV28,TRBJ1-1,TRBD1,TGTGCCAGCAGTTTTACAGGGGCTGAAGCTTTCTTT,CASSFTGAEAFF
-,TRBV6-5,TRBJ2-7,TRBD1,TGTGCCAGCAGTCCCGGACAGGGCCTCCACGAGCAGTACTTC,CASSPGQGLHEQYF
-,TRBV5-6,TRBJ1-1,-,TGTGCCAGCAGCCTCCGGGACATAACTATGAACACTGAAGCTTTCTTT,CASSLRDITMNTEAFF
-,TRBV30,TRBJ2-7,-,TGTGCCTGGAGTGTACCGGGGTACGAAGGCGAGCAGTACTTC,CAWSVPGYEGEQYF
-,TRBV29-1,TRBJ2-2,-,TGCAGCGTCCCACGCCCGGACAATCCGAACACCGGGGAGCTGTTTTTT,CSVPRPDNPNTGELFF
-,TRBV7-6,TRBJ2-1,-,TGTGCCAGCAGCTTAATCGGGGGATCTTACAATGAGCAGTTCTTC,CASSLIGGSYNEQFF
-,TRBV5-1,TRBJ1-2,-,TGCGCCAGCAGCCATCCGGGACTTTCCCCTCAAAACTATGGCTACACCTTC,CASSHPGLSPQNYGYTF
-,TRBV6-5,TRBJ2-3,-,TGTGCCAGCAGCCCCCTAGAAAGCACAGATACGCAGTATTTT,CASSPLESTDTQYF
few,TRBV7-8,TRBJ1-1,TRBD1,TGTGCCAGCACAACTACAGGGGTGAACACTGAAGCTTTCTTT,CASTTTGVNTEAFF
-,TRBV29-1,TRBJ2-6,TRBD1,TGCAGCGCCTCATCTCGGTGGAGACAGGGGGCCCCTGGGGCCAACGTCCTGACTTTC,CSASSRWRQGAPGANVLTF
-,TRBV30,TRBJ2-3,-,TGTGCCTGGAGTGTACTTGGACGCACAGATACGCAGTATTTT,CAWSVLGRTDTQYF
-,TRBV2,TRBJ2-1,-,TGTGCCAGGCGGGACATAATCTACAATGAGCAGTTCTTC,CARRDIIYNEQFF
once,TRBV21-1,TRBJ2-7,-,TGTGCCAGCATTTCCGGGACAAACGACGAGCAGTACTTC,CASISGTNDEQYF
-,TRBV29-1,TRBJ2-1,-,TGCAGCGTGGTCCGGGCACTAGTCTTCAATGAGCAGTTCTTC,CSVVRALVFNEQFF
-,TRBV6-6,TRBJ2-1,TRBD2,TGTGCCAGCAGAGGACTAGCAGCTTACAATGAGCAGTTCTTC,CASRGLAAYNEQFF
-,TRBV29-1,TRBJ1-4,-,TGCAGCGTTTCAGCAACTAATGAAAAACTGTTTTTT,CSVSATNEKLFF
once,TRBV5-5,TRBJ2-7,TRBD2,TGTGCCAGCAGCGGTAGCGGGGGTGCCTACGAGCAGTACTTC,CASSGSGGAYEQYF
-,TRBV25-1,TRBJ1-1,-,TGTGCCAGCAGTGATTGGGAAAGAGACACTGAAGCTTTCTTT,CASSDWERDTEAFF
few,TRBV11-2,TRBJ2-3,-,TGTGCCAGCAGCTTAGCTGCAACGGGAACAGATACGCAGTATTTT,CASSLAATGTDTQYF
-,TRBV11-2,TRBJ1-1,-,TGTGCCAGCAGCTCCCTCGGCGGGGAAAGAAACACTGAAGCTTTCTTT,CASSSLGGERNTEAFF
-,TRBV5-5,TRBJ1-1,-,TGTGCCAGCAGCTTGTCGCGTACCATGAACACTGAAGCTTTCTTT,CASSLSRTMNTEAFF
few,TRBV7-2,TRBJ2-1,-,TGTGCCAGCAGCTCGTATAGGGATGAGCAGTTCTTC,CASSSYRDEQFF
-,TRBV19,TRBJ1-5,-,TGTGCCAGTAGTATGGCCAGCAATCAGCCCCAGCATTTT,CASSMASNQPQHF
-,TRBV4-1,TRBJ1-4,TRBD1,TGCGCCAGCAGCCACGCTGGGGACAGGCTGTTTTTT,CASSHAGDRLFF
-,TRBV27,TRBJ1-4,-,TGTGCCAGCAGTTTGGCAGGGGCCGAAAAACTGTTTTTT,CASSLAGAEKLFF
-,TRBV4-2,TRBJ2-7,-,TGTGCCAGCAGCCATTCCGGAAACTACGAGCAGTACTTC,CASSHSGNYEQYF
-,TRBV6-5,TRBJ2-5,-,TGTGCCAGCAGTTACTCCGAGACCCAGTACTTC,CASSYSETQYF
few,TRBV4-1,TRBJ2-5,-,TGCGCCAGCAGCCAGCGGACGGGAGCGTACCAAGAGACCCAGTACTTC,CASSQRTGAYQETQYF
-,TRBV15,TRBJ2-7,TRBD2,TGTGCCACCAGCAGGGGGATTGGCAGCGGGGGGTACGAGCAGTACTTC,CATSRGIGSGGYEQYF
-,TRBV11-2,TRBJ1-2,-,TGTGCCAGCAGCTTAGACTCGATTGACCCCTCCTATGGCTACACCTTC,CASSLDSIDPSYGYTF
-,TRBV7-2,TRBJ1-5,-,TGTGCCAGCAGCTTAGGGACTTACTTGACAAATCAGCCCCAGCATTTT,CASSLGTYLTNQPQHF
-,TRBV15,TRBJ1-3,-,TGTGCCACCAGCAGAGACAGGGCCCAAACTGGAAACACCATATATTTT,CATSRDRAQTGNTIYF
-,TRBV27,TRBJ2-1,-,TGTGCCAGCAGTACAGGGTACAATGAGCAGTTCTTC,CASSTGYNEQFF
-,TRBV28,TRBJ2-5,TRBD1,TGTGCCAGCAGTCCGCGAGACAGGGGGGAGACCCAGTACTTC,CASSPRDRGETQYF
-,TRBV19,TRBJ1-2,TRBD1,TGTGCCAGTAGTATACGGGACAGGGGTCTTCAGGATGGCTACACCTTC,CASSIRDRGLQDGYTF
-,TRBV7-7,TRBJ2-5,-,TGTGCTAGCAGCTTAGAGGCAGGCTTTCAAGAGACCCAGTACTTC,CASSLEAGFQETQYF
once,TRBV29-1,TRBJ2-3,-,TGCAGCGTTGAAGCCTCCAACACAGATACGCAGTATTTT,CSVEASNTDTQYF
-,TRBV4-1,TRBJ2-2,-,TGCGCCAGCAGCCAGCCGGCGGGGCTTTCCACCGGGGAGCTGTTTTTT,CASSQPAGLSTGELFF
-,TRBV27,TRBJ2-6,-,TGTGCCAGCAGAAGTGGGGGAGTCCTTCTCGGGGCCAACGTCCTGACTTTC,CASRSGGVLLGANVLTF
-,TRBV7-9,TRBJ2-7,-,TGTGCCAGCAGCCTCTCGGGAGTGGGCCACGAGCAGTACTTC,CASSLSGVGHEQYF
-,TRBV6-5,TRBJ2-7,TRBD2,TGTGCCAGCAGTTACAATGGACTAGCGAACGAGCAGTACTTC,CASSYNGLANEQYF
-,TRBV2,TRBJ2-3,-,TGTGCCAGCAGTGCGGACCAACTGAATCCAGATACGCAGTATTTT,CASSADQLNPDTQYF
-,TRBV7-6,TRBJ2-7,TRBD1,TGTGCCAGCAGCCCGCATCAGGGGACAGGGAACTCCTACGAGCAGTACTTC,CASSPHQGTGNSYEQYF
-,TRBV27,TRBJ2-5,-,TGTGCCAGCAGCCCCTTGGGAGAGACCCAGTACTTC,CASSPLGETQYF
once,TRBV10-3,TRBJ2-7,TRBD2,TGTGCCATCAGTGACCTCGTTACTAGCGGGAGTGCCTACGAGCAGTACTTC,CAISDLVTSGSAYEQYF
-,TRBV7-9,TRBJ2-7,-,TGTGCCAGCACCCAGGGGGGTTACGAGCAGTACTTC,CASTQGGYEQYF
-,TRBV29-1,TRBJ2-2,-,TGCAGCGTGCAGGGAATACCACGAATTGGTACCGGGGAGCTGTTTTTT,CSVQGIPRIGTGELFF
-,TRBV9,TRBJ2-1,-,TGTGCCAGCAGTACCCGGGACATTGATTTGCGGGGTGAGCAGTTCTTC,CASSTRDIDLRGEQFF
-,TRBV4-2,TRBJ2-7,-,TGTGCCAGCAGCCAGGAAGCGGCGTCCGGGGGACATGGCGAGCAGTACTTC,CASSQEAASGGHGEQYF
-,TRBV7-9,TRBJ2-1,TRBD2,TGTGCCAGCAAGACTAGCGGGAGCGATGAGCAGTTCTTC,CASKTSGSDEQFF
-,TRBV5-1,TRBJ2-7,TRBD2,TGCGCCAGCAGGTCGGGACTAGCGGTTTCCTACGAGCAGTACTTC,CASRSGLAVSYEQYF
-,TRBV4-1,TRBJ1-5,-,TGCGCCAGCAGCCAAGTCGGCGGTCAGCCCCAGCATTTT,CASSQVGGQPQHF